This T cell receptor beta chain is from a study of shared clonotypes between healthy human individuals. Findings and limits, study-wide: With few donors, the genetic and exposure-history diversity represented was limited. Incompleteness in sorted-subset sequencing, despite large depth, was shown by rarefaction.

Profiling relied on immunoSEQ multiplex PCR, and the TCRdb table lists in-frame clones only, not all of them. This repertoire shows about 680,000 clones, roughly nine tenths found once; its top ten account for roughly 24%. Naive CD8 cells comprised CD45RO-negative, CCR7-positively selected cells, excluding terminally differentiated effector memory CD45RA+ cells. In the case of this clone: Antigen specificity is unknown. One junction end does not reproduce the germline sequence, and a read error may be involved.

The CDR3 consists of 15 residues. The V gene's germline CDR1 is SSHAT and CDR2 FNYEAQ (reference sequence). Material: naive CD8+ T cells sorted from blood. The V gene is TRBV7-7, the J gene TRBJ2-1, with D uncertain. This clonotype originated in a man between 25 and 39 years old in good health. The CDR3 nucleotides are TGTGCTAGCAGCTTAGATTTCGGATATTACAATGAGCAGTTCTTC. Its translation is CASSLDFGYYNEQFF.